The 20 T cell receptor beta chains below come from one sample, sequenced in a study of OX40 agonist ivuxolimab in advanced cancers. Measured with immunoSEQ multiplex PCR; TCRdb has only the in-frame clones, and not every one. Altogether some 80,000 clones are present, about nine tenths being singletons, with the ten largest covering over 0.35%. The sequencing here drew on CD4+ or CD8+ T cells sorted from blood, taken in a trial of the OX40 agonist ivuxolimab. These receptors were collected from an adult with an advanced solid tumor such as melanoma, head and neck, liver or kidney cancer.

On this clone itself: Other nucleotide sequences from this sample produce the same CDR3. The chain has TRBV7-6 and TRBJ2-1; 9 bases fit TRBD2. CDR3 size: 15 residues. Germline V gives CDR1 SGHVS, CDR2 FNYEAQ. The J segment lost 3 bases and the V segment lost 5 bases, leaving 5 bases of the junction unmatched. CDR3 coding DNA: TGTGCCAGCAGCCTAACGACTAGCGGCTACAATGAGCAGTTCTTC. This translates into CASSLTTSGYNEQFF.

This chain joins TRBV5-5 and TRBJ2-1; TRBD2 matches at 7 bases. CDR3 length equals 19 residues. V lost 0 bases to trimming and J lost 16 bases; unmatched junction nucleotides: 28. Germline lookup yields CDR1 SGHKS and CDR2 YYEKEE (reference sequence). CDR3: CASSLVAPLRREWLTRLFF. As DNA, the CDR3 is TGTGCCAGCAGCTTGGTTGCCCCTTTGAGGCGGGAGTGGCTTACGAGGCTCTTCTTC.

The chain couples TRBV29-1 to TRBJ1-1; D might be TRBD1 (5 bases). The germline V gene encodes CDR1 SQVTM and CDR2 ANQGSEA. V was pared by 2 bases and J by 1 base, with 14 bases between. CDR3 size: 15 residues. DNA of the CDR3: TGCAGCGTTGAACTCGGGACGGTGGGGAACACTGAAGCTTTCTTT. Its protein is CSVELGTVGNTEAFF.

This chain connects TRBV30 to TRBJ1-5; 9 positions agree with TRBD1. This CDR3 has 14 amino acids. Germline-derived CDR1 and CDR2 are GTSNPN and SVGIG (reference sequence). V dropped 4 bases and J dropped 4; count of bases not matched to a gene: 5. Here the CDR3 reads CAWNSGQGNQPQHF. For the CDR3, the DNA is TGTGCCTGGAACTCGGGACAGGGAAATCAGCCCCAGCATTTT.

The chain carries TRBV6-1 and TRBJ2-2, with a possible D match to TRBD1 (6 bases). The CDR3 spans 14 residues. The germline V and J ends were trimmed by 6 bases and 6 bases, with 14 bases remaining between them. Germline assignment: CDR1 MNHNS and CDR2 SASEGT. Here the CDR3 DNA reads TGTGCCAGCAGAGGACAGCAAGGACCCGGGGAGCTGTTTTTT. It is translated as CASRGQQGPGELFF.

There are a few counts of this clone. The J gene is TRBJ1-5, the V gene TRBV19; 12 positions match TRBD1. This CDR3 has 20 amino acids. The germline CDR1 and CDR2 sequences are LNHDA and SQIVND (reference sequence). V gave up 4 bases and J gave up 4 bases; unmatched junction bases: 17. DNA for the CDR3: TGTGCCAGTAGTACGACCCGGGACAGGGGGCGTCGGAAGCCAAATCAGCCCCAGCATTTT. This gives the protein CASSTTRDRGRRKPNQPQHF.

The gene calls are TRBV7-9 and TRBJ1-2, with D unclear. CDR3 length: 14 amino acids. Germline loops: CDR1 SEHNR, CDR2 FQNEAQ (reference sequence). V shed 1 base and J shed 1 base, with 7 bases lying between them. This CDR3 reads CASSLEWNNYGYTF. The DNA of the CDR3 is TGTGCCAGCAGCTTAGAGTGGAATAACTATGGCTACACCTTC.

This rearrangement joins TRBV7-9 to TRBJ2-3; D is ambiguous. The V and J ends lost 4 bases and 3 bases respectively, with 17 bases between them. Germline V gene data show CDR1 as SEHNR and CDR2 as FQNEAQ (reference sequence). The CDR3 has 16 residues. CDR3 loop: CASSSRANVLTDTQYF. In DNA form, the CDR3 reads TGTGCCAGCAGCTCCCGTGCGAATGTACTAACAGATACGCAGTATTTT.

V and J are TRBV30 and TRBJ1-1; D unresolved. The CDR3 covers 13 residues. Germline CDR1 is GTSNPN and CDR2 is SVGIG (reference sequence). Between the trimmed V and J ends, which lost 0 bases and 2 bases, there was a span of 7 bases. DNA of the CDR3: TGTGCCTGGAGTGTAAAGAGAAACACTGAAGCTTTCTTT. This translates into CAWSVKRNTEAFF. The full variable domain, completed using reference TRBV30 and TRBJ1-1, is SQTIHQWPATLVQPVGSPLSLECTVEGTSNPNLYWYRQAAGRGLQLLFYSVGIGQISSEVPQNLSASRPQDRQFILSSKKLLLSDSGFYLCAWSVKRNTEAFFGQGTRLTVV.

The V gene is TRBV4-3, the J gene TRBJ2-1, with 13 bases matching TRBD2. The CDR3 contains 22 residues. The V gene's germline CDR1 is LGHNA and CDR2 YSLEER. J lost 1 base, V lost 0 bases, and 15 bases had no gene match. The CDR3 region has the DNA TGCGCCAGCAGCCAAGAATCCCCCGGACTAGCGGGAGCCCCCAGGTCCTACAATGAGCAGTTCTTC. Translating gives CASSQESPGLAGAPRSYNEQFF.

DNA of the CDR3: TGTGCCAGCAGGATACAGGGGGCTGGGGGGGAGCTGTTTTTT. This codes for CASRIQGAGGELFF. J is TRBJ2-2 and V is TRBV2; 9 bases are a match to TRBD1. The CDR3 consists of 14 residues. Trimming removed 6 bases from V and 8 bases from J; junction bases left unmatched: 7. CDR1 and CDR2 from the germline V gene are SNHLY and FYNNEI.

J is TRBJ2-1 and V is TRBV6-5; 11 nucleotides agree with TRBD2. Per the germline V gene, CDR1 is MNHEY and CDR2 is SVGAGI. This CDR3 is built from 16 residues. The trim removed 0 bases at V and 5 bases at J, leaving 3 bases unmatched. The CDR3 is CASSYSGLAEHNEQFF. In DNA form, the CDR3 reads TGTGCCAGCAGTTACTCGGGACTAGCGGAACACAATGAGCAGTTCTTC.

The chain joins TRBV5-1 to TRBJ2-1; tentatively, D is TRBD1 or TRBD2 (6 bases each). Germline V gene sequence: CDR1 SGHRS, CDR2 YFSETQ. Trimming cost V 6 bases and J 9 bases, with 16 bases left between them. The CDR3 has 13 amino acids. The CDR3 sequence: CASKGEGGIEQFF. DNA for the CDR3: TGCGCCAGCAAGGGGGAAGGGGGGATTGAGCAGTTCTTC. Full variable domain (missing parts from reference TRBV5-1 and TRBJ2-1): KAGVTQTPRYLIKTRGQQVTLSCSPISGHRSVSWYQQTPGQGLQFLFEYFSETQRNKGNFPGRFSGRQFSNSRSEMNVSTLELGDSALYLCASKGEGGIEQFFGPGTRLTVL.

CDR3 amino acids: CASSLKREVHEQYF. The CDR3 nucleotides read TGCGCCAGCAGTCTTAAGCGGGAGGTCCACGAGCAGTACTTC. J is TRBJ2-7 and V is TRBV10-1, with 9 nucleotides matching TRBD2. J gave up 5 bases and V 5 bases, and 7 bases lay outside the gene matches. CDR1 and CDR2 (germline): WNHNN, SYGVQD (reference sequence). The CDR3 is made up of 14 amino acids.

The chain employs TRBV6-6 and TRBJ1-4, with 7 bases aligning to TRBD1. Germline CDR1 and CDR2: MNHNY and SVGAGI (reference sequence). V shed 2 bases and J 8 bases; nucleotides not matched to a gene: 8. This CDR3 is 15 amino acids long. The CDR3 nucleotides are TGTGCCAGCAGTTACGGACCAGGGGGGGAAGAAAAACTGTTTTTT. This translates into CASSYGPGGEEKLFF.

The chain employs TRBV11-3 and TRBJ2-7, with TRBD1 identical over 7 bases. The CDR3 sequence is 15 residues long. Per germline, CDR1 SGHNT and CDR2 YENEEA. Unmatched junction bases numbered 6, after V lost 0 bases and J lost 4 bases. The CDR3 loop reads CASSLDDHRGYEQYF. The CDR3 DNA is TGTGCCAGCAGCTTAGATGATCACAGGGGATACGAGCAGTACTTC.

The chain carries TRBV7-9 and TRBJ2-1; D tentatively reads TRBD1 or TRBD2 (5 bases each). CDR1 and CDR2 (germline): SEHNR, FQNEAQ (reference sequence). The V gene lost 0 bases and the J gene lost 8 bases, with 23 bases spanning the gap. CDR3 length: 18 residues. The CDR3 here is CASSLARGASLAYDEQFF. CDR3 sequence (DNA): TGTGCCAGCAGCTTAGCGAGGGGAGCTAGTTTAGCTTACGATGAGCAGTTCTTC.

The V call is TRBV7-9, the J call TRBJ2-2; D remains unclear. Germline CDR1 and CDR2: SEHNR and FQNEAQ (reference sequence). The length of the CDR3 is 14 residues. Trimming took 5 bases from V and 4 from J, leaving 11 bases between them. The CDR3 sequence: CASSQELVTGELFF. The DNA of the CDR3 is TGTGCCAGCAGCCAAGAGCTGGTCACCGGGGAGCTGTTTTTT.

This chain connects TRBV19 to TRBJ2-7; possible D gene TRBD1, 6 bases. Germline assignment: CDR1 LNHDA and CDR2 SQIVND (reference sequence). The CDR3 contains 14 residues. Trimming took off 5 bases at V and 2 bases at J, with 13 bases between the two ends. For the CDR3, the DNA is TGTGCCAGTAGTCCACAGGGTTCCGCCTACGAGCAGTACTTC. Protein sequence: CASSPQGSAYEQYF.

V is TRBV6-1 and J is TRBJ2-7; no clear D. The CDR3 contains 14 residues. Germline V CDR1 and CDR2: MNHNS, SASEGT. The V end lost 2 bases, the J end lost 5 bases, and 13 bases lay between the germline ends. The CDR3: CASSEPHFSDEQYF. DNA for the CDR3: TGTGCCAGCAGTGAACCCCACTTTAGTGACGAGCAGTACTTC.